These 18 T cell receptor beta chains were all obtained from the same sample, sequenced in a study of regulatory T cells in long-lasting Graves disease. Through Arm-PCR of CDR3 regions and iRepertoire HTBI primers, TCR beta libraries were built. TCRdb called the multiplex PCR reads again in MiXCR, with one record for every CDR3 protein. This table holds about half a million distinct CDR3 sequences, about 12% found once. Time point described: newly diagnosed GD, antithyroid drugs for less than 3 months. PBMCs provided the RNA from which the TCR library was made. This sample was shared with a second study, whose subject was T cells in Graves' hyperthyroidism and ophthalmopathy.

The sequencing here drew on peripheral blood mononuclear cells (PBMCs), taken at new diagnosis, from a patient treated with antithyroid drugs. The source of these receptors is a woman under 40 with Graves disease.

This clonotype was found many times. The V and J genes are TRBV7-9 and TRBJ2-1, with D possibly TRBD2 on 6 matching bases. CDR3 length equals 18 residues. V was trimmed by 1 base and J by 0 bases, leaving 16 bases between them. The germline V gene has CDR1 SEHNR and CDR2 FQNEAQ (reference sequence). CDR3 region: CASSLDVGGPSSYNEQFF. CDR3 nucleotides: TGTGCCAGCAGCTTAGACGTGGGGGGACCCAGCTCCTACAATGAGCAGTTCTTC.

V is TRBV9 and J is TRBJ2-1; the D call may be TRBD1 or TRBD2 (5 bases each). V lost 2 bases and J 2 bases, leaving 14 bases between the germline ends. Germline V gene lookup returns CDR1 SGDLS and CDR2 YYNGEE. This CDR3 contains 16 residues. The CDR3, as DNA: TGTGCCAGCAGCGTTGCCGGGACGTTCACCTACAATGAGCAGTTCTTC. It yields the protein CASSVAGTFTYNEQFF.

This chain connects TRBV24-1 to TRBJ2-3; D not certain. The CDR3 length is 14 residues. V lost 3 bases, J lost 3 bases, and 9 bases lay in between. Germline V gene data show CDR1 as KGHDR and CDR2 as SFDVKD. In DNA, the CDR3 is TGTGCCACCAGTGATATTATGCAGACAGATACGCAGTATTTT. Translated, it gives CATSDIMQTDTQYF.

This clonotype was seen many times. This chain uses TRBV18 with TRBJ1-1, with D maybe TRBD1 (5 bases). Germline lookup yields CDR1 KGHSH and CDR2 LQKENI. V was shortened by 3 bases and J by 1 base, with 15 bases between the two germline ends. The CDR3 extends over 16 amino acids. The CDR3 DNA is TGTGCCAGCTCACCGGACCCGGGGCTTGGGAACACTGAAGCTTTCTTT. It specifies CASSPDPGLGNTEAFF.

At least ten counts were recorded for this clonotype. CDR3 sequence: CASSRDFSTGELFF. In nucleotides, the CDR3 is TGTGCCAGCAGCCGGGACTTTAGCACCGGGGAGCTGTTTTTT. The rearrangement uses TRBV12-3 or TRBV12-4 and TRBJ2-2; a possible D gene is TRBD2 (6 bases). V lost 6 bases, J lost 4 bases, and 12 bases lay in between. CDR3 length: 14 residues.

This clonotype came up many times. This chain joins TRBV3-1 and TRBJ2-3; 10 bases line up with TRBD2. This CDR3 comprises 15 residues. Looked up from germline, CDR1 is LGHDT and CDR2 is YNNKEL (reference sequence). The junction had 4 bases not matched to a gene; V was cut back by 3 bases and J by 4 bases. As DNA, the CDR3 is TGTGCCAGCAGCCATAGCGGGAGGAAGGCAGATACGCAGTATTTT. This codes for CASSHSGRKADTQYF.

This clonotype was counted at least ten times. The genes are TRBV6-1 and TRBJ2-7; 9 bases fit TRBD1. Germline CDR1 and CDR2: MNHNS and SASEGT. The CDR3 contains 15 residues. V lost 5 bases and J lost 4; bases outside the gene matches: 9. CDR3 sequence: CASSPDPGQGYEQYF. The CDR3 bases are TGTGCCAGCAGTCCAGACCCGGGACAGGGTTACGAGCAGTACTTC.

This chain links TRBV12-3 or TRBV12-4 with TRBJ2-1; the match to TRBD1 covers 7 bases. V shed 6 bases, J shed 2 bases, and the junction held 7 bases outside the gene matches. The length of the CDR3 is 15 residues. In DNA, the CDR3 is TGTGCCAGCAGCTCTACAGGGGTGACCTACAATGAGCAGTTCTTC. This translates into CASSSTGVTYNEQFF.

This clonotype was counted between two and nine times. J is TRBJ1-3 and V is TRBV4-1, with D possibly matching TRBD1 (6 bases). The V gene lost 0 bases and the J gene lost 1 base, with 13 bases spanning the gap. The length of the CDR3 is 17 residues. The germline CDR1 and CDR2 sequences are MGHRA and YSYEKL. CDR3 sequence reads: CASSQDGIRGSGNTIYF. DNA for the CDR3: TGCGCCAGCAGCCAAGATGGAATAAGGGGGTCTGGAAACACCATATATTTT.

The chain recombines TRBV11-2 with TRBJ2-5, with unresolved D. Germline loops: CDR1 SGHAT, CDR2 FQNNGV. The CDR3 runs to 13 residues. Trimming pared 3 bases from V and 4 bases from J, leaving 9 bases between. CDR3 coding DNA: TGTGCCAGCAGCTTCCGTTCTGGAGAGACCCAGTACTTC. This translates into CASSFRSGETQYF.

This clonotype showed up many times. This chain links TRBV11-3 with TRBJ2-1; 7 nucleotides align to TRBD2. Germline CDR1 reads SGHNT; CDR2 reads YENEEA. The CDR3 runs to 13 residues. Trimming at V came to 5 bases and at J to 4 bases, leaving 2 bases not matched to a gene. The CDR3 DNA reads as TGTGCCAGCAGCCCGGGACTATACAATGAGCAGTTCTTC. It translates to CASSPGLYNEQFF.

A few counts support this clonotype. This sequence joins TRBV4-3 and TRBJ2-3; D is possibly TRBD2 (6 bases). Germline assignment: CDR1 LGHNA and CDR2 YSLEER. V shed 0 bases and J shed 4 bases, with 14 bases lying between them. There are 16 residues in the CDR3. This CDR3 reads CASSQDLTGVSDTQYF. The DNA of the CDR3 is TGCGCCAGCAGCCAAGATCTCACGGGAGTTTCAGATACGCAGTATTTT.

Ten or more counts support this clonotype. The chain is built from TRBV28 and TRBJ1-1; maybe TRBD1 (5 bases). The V and J ends lost 4 bases and 1 base respectively, with 16 bases between them. The CDR3 loop spans 16 amino acids. The germline CDR1 and CDR2 sequences are MDHEN and SYDVKM. CDR3 sequence reads: CASSSLPPGGNTEAFF. CDR3 coding DNA: TGTGCCAGCAGTTCCCTCCCGCCGGGGGGGAACACTGAAGCTTTCTTT. Supplemented by reference TRBV28 and TRBJ1-1, the full variable domain reads DVKVTQSSRYLVKRTGEKVFLECVQDMDHENMFWYRQDPGLGLRLIYFSYDVKMKEKGDIPEGYSVSREKKERFSLILESASTNQTSMYLCASSSLPPGGNTEAFFGQGTRLTVV.

The chain links TRBV5-1 to TRBJ2-3, with 7 bases matching TRBD2. This CDR3 region has 15 residues. V was pared by 2 bases and J by 0 bases, with 3 bases of the junction left unmatched. Per germline, CDR1 SGHRS and CDR2 YFSETQ. CDR3 DNA: TGCGCCAGCAGCTTCGGACTAGAGAGCACAGATACGCAGTATTTT. Protein sequence: CASSFGLESTDTQYF.

V usage is TRBV5-1 and J usage is TRBJ2-1, with 11 positions matching TRBD2. The CDR3 covers 19 residues. CDR1 is SGHRS and CDR2 is YFSETQ in the germline V gene. J gave up 9 bases and V 3 bases, and 20 bases lay outside the gene matches. The CDR3 DNA follows: TGCGCCAGCAGCTCGTCTCTGGCCGGGGGTAGCGGGAGGGGTCCTGAGCAGTTCTTC. This sequence encodes CASSSSLAGGSGRGPEQFF.

This chain uses TRBV24-1 with TRBJ2-1; the match to TRBD2 covers 7 bases. Trimming removed 5 bases from V and 0 bases from J; junction bases left unmatched: 6. The CDR3 extends over 16 amino acids. Germline V gene data show CDR1 as KGHDR and CDR2 as SFDVKD. As DNA, the CDR3 is TGTGCCACCAGTGGGTTCGGGAGGACCTCCTACAATGAGCAGTTCTTC. Translated: CATSGFGRTSYNEQFF.

Ten or more counts support this clonotype. The genes are TRBV27 and TRBJ2-2; D possibly uses TRBD1 or TRBD2 (6 bases each). The CDR3 sequence is 16 residues long. From germline, CDR1 is MNHEY and CDR2 SMNVEV (reference sequence). V lost 0 bases and J lost 7, with 15 bases in between. The CDR3 region is CASSLSMGGSGGELFF. CDR3 in DNA: TGTGCCAGCAGTTTATCGATGGGGGGCTCGGGCGGGGAGCTGTTTTTT.

The chain carries TRBV10-3 and TRBJ2-7; 7 bases agree with TRBD2. V lost 5 bases, J lost 4 bases, and 11 bases stayed unmatched. Germline loops: CDR1 ENHRY, CDR2 SYGVKD. This CDR3 comprises 15 residues. CDR3: CAISSAREAQYEQYF. CDR3 DNA: TGTGCCATCAGTTCTGCCCGGGAGGCCCAATACGAGCAGTACTTC.